This is a list of T cell receptor beta chains from one sample in a study of a mutant IDH1 vaccine in newly diagnosed glioma. The data were produced by immunoSEQ multiplex PCR, yet TCRdb's version contains in-frame clones alone and is incomplete. Here the sample spans 30,000 or so clones, approximately 89% being singletons. Their target antigens are unknown. The input for sequencing was PBMCs, taken from a glioma patient whose treatment included an IDH1 peptide vaccine. All receptors derive from a man aged 40-49 years with glioma. Both conserved end residues are part of each CDR3. The D gene is left open where the match is weak. The listing skips clone size in some rows; elsewhere it reads once, few, many or a size class.

V gene,clone size,D gene,J gene,CDR3 DNA,CDR3 protein
TRBV5-6,-,-,TRBJ2-3,TGTGCCAGCGGCGAAACAGGTCCCCAGACAGATACGCAGTATTTT,CASGETGPQTDTQYF
TRBV5-1,-,-,TRBJ2-3,TGCGCCAGCAGCTTGATAGGGGGAACAGCGCAGTATTTT,CASSLIGGTAQYF
TRBV7-9,-,-,TRBJ1-4,TGTGCCAGCAGCTGGGGCGGTTCTAATGAAAAACTGTTTTTT,CASSWGGSNEKLFF
TRBV19,-,-,TRBJ2-2,TGTGCCAGTAGCCAGGGGCGGACCGGAGAGCTGTTTTTT,CASSQGRTGELFF
TRBV7-2,-,-,TRBJ1-2,TGTGCCAGCAGCTTAGCCATCTTCTATGGCTACACCTTC,CASSLAIFYGYTF
TRBV4-2,once,-,TRBJ2-3,TGTGCCAGCTCGGTCCCGGCTCGAAGCACAGATACGCAGTATTTT,CASSVPARSTDTQYF
TRBV30,-,TRBD1,TRBJ2-5,TGTGCCTGGGAAGGACAGGGGAAGCACCAAGAGACCCAGTACTTC,CAWEGQGKHQETQYF
TRBV29-1,-,-,TRBJ2-7,TGCAGCGTTGAAACAGGGTACGAGCAGTACTTC,CSVETGYEQYF
TRBV4-3,once,TRBD2,TRBJ2-7,TGCGCCAGCAGCCAAGCGACTAGCGGATCCTACGAGCAGTACTTC,CASSQATSGSYEQYF
TRBV6-1,-,-,TRBJ2-5,TGTGCCAGCAGCAATCAAGAGACCCAGTACTTC,CASSNQETQYF
TRBV9,-,TRBD2,TRBJ2-1,TGTGCCAGCAGCGTCGGGGGGAGGGCTTACAATGAGCAGTTCTTC,CASSVGGRAYNEQFF
TRBV9,-,TRBD2,TRBJ2-5,TGTGCCAGCAGCGTAGGTCTAGCGGGGGTACAAGAGACCCAGTACTTC,CASSVGLAGVQETQYF
TRBV28,-,-,TRBJ1-3,TGTGCCAGCGGGACGTGGGGTTCTGGAAACACCATATATTTT,CASGTWGSGNTIYF
TRBV5-1,-,-,TRBJ2-5,TGCGCCAGCAGCTTGAACGACCGCCCCCAAGAGACCCAGTACTTC,CASSLNDRPQETQYF
TRBV7-2,-,TRBD2,TRBJ2-3,TGTGCCAGCAGCTTTCCGACTAGCGGGAAAGATACGCAGTATTTT,CASSFPTSGKDTQYF
TRBV29-1,-,TRBD1,TRBJ1-2,TGCAGCGTTGACGGGGACAGGGGGCTTGTTGGCTACACCTTC,CSVDGDRGLVGYTF
TRBV27,few,-,TRBJ2-1,TGTGCCAGCAGTTTCCCTGCCCCGGGGGCGGCTTCCTACAATGAGCAGTTCTTC,CASSFPAPGAASYNEQFF
TRBV18,-,-,TRBJ2-7,TGTGCCAGCTCCCGCGGCGCCTACGAGCAGTACTTC,CASSRGAYEQYF
TRBV19,-,TRBD1,TRBJ2-2,TGTGCCAGTACGGAACAGGGGCTGAACACCGGGGAGCTGTTTTTT,CASTEQGLNTGELFF
TRBV5-6,-,-,TRBJ1-1,TGTGCCAGCAGCGCGGGATCCATGGCTGAAGCTTTCTTT,CASSAGSMAEAFF
TRBV7-9,-,-,TRBJ2-2,TGTGCCAGCAGGGAGGATGGCAGGGGTTTGGGCACCGGGGAGCTGTTTTTT,CASREDGRGLGTGELFF
TRBV6-6,-,-,TRBJ2-5,TGTGCCAGCAACTCCCCTGGGGGGATCCAAGAGACCCAGTACTTC,CASNSPGGIQETQYF
TRBV6-6,-,TRBD1,TRBJ1-4,TGTGCCAGCAGCCCGGACAGGGCAGGTGAAAAACTGTTTTTT,CASSPDRAGEKLFF
TRBV5-1,-,-,TRBJ2-3,TGCGCCAGCAGCCCATTTTACGGGGTGGACAGCCACACAGATACGCAGTATTTT,CASSPFYGVDSHTDTQYF
TRBV5-8,-,-,TRBJ1-2,TGTGCCAACCGCGACACAGCTAACTATGGCTACACCTTC,CANRDTANYGYTF
TRBV6-4,-,TRBD1,TRBJ1-3,TGTGCCAGCAGGCATCGACAGGGACTCAGAAACACCATATATTTT,CASRHRQGLRNTIYF
TRBV10-2,-,-,TRBJ2-5,TGCGCCAGCGGACCGCGAAAGGAAGAGCAGTACTTC,CASGPRKEEQYF
TRBV7-9,-,TRBD1,TRBJ1-4,TGTGCCAGCAGCCCAACAGGGGATTCTGGAGAAAAACTGTTTTTT,CASSPTGDSGEKLFF
TRBV7-2,-,-,TRBJ1-2,TGTGCCAGCGATCCCAGCTACACCTTC,CASDPSYTF
TRBV29-1,-,-,TRBJ1-1,TGCAGCGTTGGGGCAGGCGCAAACACTGAAGCTTTCTTT,CSVGAGANTEAFF
TRBV14,once,TRBD2,TRBJ2-7,TGTGCCAGCAGCCAAGATGGGGGGGAGTTGGGATACGAGCAGTACTTC,CASSQDGGELGYEQYF
TRBV10-1,-,-,TRBJ2-2,TGCGCCAGCAGTGAGTCGAGACGGGTCGGGGAGCTGTTTTTT,CASSESRRVGELFF
TRBV30,-,TRBD2,TRBJ2-6,TGTGCCTGGAAGCGGGGGGCCCTCCGGGGTAGTTCTGGGGCCAACGTCCTGACTTTC,CAWKRGALRGSSGANVLTF
TRBV4-1,-,-,TRBJ2-3,TGCGCCAGCAGCCAAGGCCCGGCTAGAGGAGACACAGATACGCAGTATTTT,CASSQGPARGDTDTQYF
TRBV5-5,-,-,TRBJ1-1,TGTGCCAGCAGCTTTATTCCCCCCCCGGGACCGCCCTTCCCCACTGAAGCTTTCTTT,CASSFIPPPGPPFPTEAFF
TRBV7-9,-,TRBD2,TRBJ2-1,TGTGCCAGCAGCCTCGGGACTAGCGGGAGTATGGGCTACAATGAGCAGTTCTTC,CASSLGTSGSMGYNEQFF
TRBV29-1,-,TRBD1,TRBJ1-2,TGCAGCGTTGGCCAGACAGGGGCAATGTATGGCTACACCTTC,CSVGQTGAMYGYTF
TRBV6-5,-,TRBD1,TRBJ1-2,TGTGCCAGCAGTCTAATCGGGCAGGGGGCGTATGGCTACACCTTC,CASSLIGQGAYGYTF
TRBV6-4,-,-,TRBJ1-1,TGTGCCAGCAGTGAAGGGGTGAACACTGAAGCTTTCTTT,CASSEGVNTEAFF
TRBV19,-,TRBD1,TRBJ1-2,TGTGCCAGTACCAGAGCGGGGGACAGGGGGTACGGCTACACCTTC,CASTRAGDRGYGYTF